The next 20 T cell receptor beta chains were all read from a single sample in a study of blood T cell repertoires in COVID-19. This table comes from immunoSEQ multiplex PCR, and its TCRdb copy is limited to in-frame clones, with some not included. The sample lists some 140,000 clones, about four fifths occurring once. The sample taken for sequencing was peripheral blood. The receptors come from a man older than 75 with acute or convalescent COVID-19.

This rearrangement joins TRBV5-4 to TRBJ2-1, with 7 bases that match TRBD1. The V segment lost 4 bases and the J segment 0 bases; nucleotides outside the gene matches: 7. Germline V gene lookup returns CDR1 SGHNT and CDR2 YYREEE (reference sequence). The CDR3 is made up of 16 amino acids. CDR3 region: CASSPSRDSSYNEQFF. For the CDR3, the DNA is TGTGCCAGCAGCCCAAGCCGGGACAGCTCCTACAATGAGCAGTTCTTC.

The chain employs TRBV29-1 and TRBJ1-4, with 9 bases that match TRBD1. This CDR3 comprises 12 residues. V gave up 4 bases and J gave up 7 bases; unmatched junction bases: 1. CDR1 and CDR2 (germline): SQVTM, ANQGSEA. The CDR3 is CSVGQGVEKLFF. The CDR3 DNA reads as TGCAGCGTTGGACAGGGGGTTGAAAAACTGTTTTTT.

V and J are TRBV28 and TRBJ1-6; no clear D. With 5 bases removed from V and 9 bases from J, the gap between germline ends came to 8 bases. The CDR3 totals 12 residues. Germline V gene data show CDR1 as MDHEN and CDR2 as SYDVKM. Here the CDR3 reads CASSTPGSPLHF. The DNA for the CDR3 is TGTGCCAGCAGTACCCCGGGTTCACCCCTCCACTTT.

This clone was seen at least ten times. V gene TRBV5-3 combines with J gene TRBJ2-7; 12 bases are shared with TRBD1. TRBV5-3 is an ORF, and what it does is uncertain. The CDR3 is 15 residues long. V was pared by 5 bases and J by 3 bases, with 6 bases of the junction left unmatched. The CDR3 sequence is CARSTGTGGLYEQYF. The CDR3 nucleotides are TGTGCCAGAAGTACCGGGACAGGGGGCCTCTACGAGCAGTACTTC.

The rearrangement joins TRBV18 to TRBJ2-3; the match to TRBD2 covers 8 bases. Trimming took 0 bases from V and 2 from J; bases not matched to a gene: 1. Per germline, CDR1 KGHSH and CDR2 LQKENI. This CDR3 region has 15 residues. The CDR3 nucleotides are TGTGCCAGCTCACCACCGCGGGGGGTCACAGATACGCAGTATTTT. It specifies CASSPPRGVTDTQYF.

This sequence joins TRBV11-2 and TRBJ1-6, with D possibly being TRBD1 (6 bases). The V gene's germline CDR1 is SGHAT and CDR2 FQNNGV. The CDR3 loop spans 12 amino acids. The germline V and J ends were trimmed by 6 bases and 8 bases, with 8 bases remaining between them. The CDR3 region has the DNA TGTGCCAGCAGATACAGGGATTCACCCCTCCACTTT. Translation gives CASRYRDSPLHF.

The chain couples TRBV27 to TRBJ2-7, with TRBD2 identical over 12 bases. Germline V gives CDR1 MNHEY, CDR2 SMNVEV (reference sequence). The CDR3 has 17 residues. V gave up 5 bases and J gave up 1 base; unmatched junction bases: 9. Here the CDR3 DNA reads TGTGCCAGCAGTCCCCTTACTAGCGGGGGGCCGTCCTACGAGCAGTACTTC. Translating gives CASSPLTSGGPSYEQYF.

V usage is TRBV19 and J usage is TRBJ1-1; D uncertain. The ends were cut back, 5 bases at V and 6 bases at J, with 16 bases in the middle. This CDR3 region has 14 residues. Germline V gene sequence: CDR1 LNHDA, CDR2 SQIVND (reference sequence). Here the CDR3 reads CASSRMTLYSEAFF. For the CDR3, the DNA is TGTGCCAGTAGTCGCATGACTTTATATTCTGAAGCTTTCTTT.

The chain has TRBV4-1 and TRBJ1-1, with D unclear. The CDR3 covers 14 residues. Germline CDR1 MGHRA, CDR2 YSYEKL. V was pared by 0 bases and J by 1 base, with 6 bases between. For the CDR3, the DNA is TGCGCCAGCAGCCAAGAGAGAAGGAACACTGAAGCTTTCTTT. The encoded protein is CASSQERRNTEAFF.

The chain has TRBV2 and TRBJ1-5, with a tentative D call TRBD1 (6 bases). Trimming left V 6 bases short and J 3 bases short, with 12 bases between. The CDR3 has 14 amino acids. Germline lookup yields CDR1 SNHLY and CDR2 FYNNEI. CDR3 nucleotides: TGTGCCAGCAGGTGGACAGAAAACAATCAGCCCCAGCATTTT. This codes for CASRWTENNQPQHF.

J is TRBJ2-7 and V is TRBV27; 8 bases are a match to TRBD2. The J segment lost 2 bases and the V segment lost 2 bases, leaving 2 bases of the junction unmatched. The V gene's germline CDR1 is MNHEY and CDR2 SMNVEV (reference sequence). The CDR3 has 14 amino acids. Written as DNA, the CDR3 is TGTGCCAGCAGTTTAGCGGGGGGACCCTACGAGCAGTACTTC. This translates into CASSLAGGPYEQYF.

The rearrangement uses TRBV5-8 and TRBJ2-1, with D maybe TRBD1 (6 bases). The length of the CDR3 is 16 residues. Deletions cut 1 base from V and 6 bases from J, with 17 bases between. Germline V gives CDR1 SGHTS, CDR2 YDEGEE. CDR3 protein: CASSLRSGTKGNEQFF. DNA for the CDR3: TGTGCCAGCAGCTTGAGGTCGGGGACAAAAGGCAATGAGCAGTTCTTC.

The V call is TRBV9, the J call TRBJ1-1; 8 positions agree with TRBD1. The V and J ends lost 4 bases and 4 bases, in that order; junction bases with no gene match: 9. This CDR3 contains 15 residues. The germline gives CDR1 SGDLS, CDR2 YYNGEE. CDR3 DNA: TGTGCCAGCAGCCCTCGGACAGGGATCGGCACTGAAGCTTTCTTT. Its protein is CASSPRTGIGTEAFF.

This chain connects TRBV3-1 (or the pseudogene TRBV3-2) to TRBJ2-7; D gene uncertain. Trimming pared 2 bases from V and 3 bases from J, leaving 5 bases between. Germline-derived CDR1 and CDR2 are LGHDT and YNNKEL (reference sequence). The CDR3 loop spans 12 amino acids. The CDR3, as DNA: TGTGCCAGCAGCCAACGCGACTACGAGCAGTACTTC. Translating it yields CASSQRDYEQYF.

This chain uses TRBV3-1 (or the pseudogene TRBV3-2) with TRBJ2-7; 9 nucleotides line up with TRBD1. V gave up 3 bases and J gave up 4 bases; unmatched junction bases: 4. Germline V gene data show CDR1 as LGHDT and CDR2 as YNNKEL (reference sequence). The length of the CDR3 is 14 residues. The CDR3 region has the DNA TGTGCCAGCAGCCATCCGGGACAGGGTTACGAGCAGTACTTC. The encoded protein is CASSHPGQGYEQYF.

The chain has TRBV24-1 and TRBJ2-2, with 8 nucleotides matching TRBD2. J was trimmed by 1 base and V by 9 bases; bases with no gene match: 6. Germline V gene sequence: CDR1 KGHDR, CDR2 SFDVKD. CDR3 length: 15 amino acids. CDR3 sequence reads: CATGPAGGNTGELFF. In nucleotides, the CDR3 is TGTGCCACCGGTCCGGCGGGAGGGAACACCGGGGAGCTGTTTTTT.

The chain recombines TRBV28 with TRBJ1-3; possibly TRBD1 for D (6 bases). The CDR3 length is 15 residues. Deletions cut 6 bases from V and 3 bases from J, with 15 bases between. Per germline, CDR1 MDHEN and CDR2 SYDVKM. The CDR3: CASSQQGIYGNTIYF. DNA of the CDR3: TGTGCCAGCAGCCAACAGGGAATTTATGGAAACACCATATATTTT.

The CDR3 protein is CAIRVAGGPRTGELFF. The CDR3, as DNA: TGTGCCATCAGAGTAGCGGGGGGGCCGAGAACCGGGGAGCTGTTTTTT. The chain has TRBV10-3 and TRBJ2-2; TRBD2 agrees at 11 bases. This CDR3 region has 16 residues. Germline assignment: CDR1 ENHRY and CDR2 SYGVKD. The trim removed 6 bases at V and 5 bases at J, leaving 8 bases unmatched.

CDR3 nucleotides: TGTGCCAGCAGCTGGGGACCAGGACAGGGAGGGAATGAAAAACTGTTTTTT. Its protein product is CASSWGPGQGGNEKLFF. This rearrangement joins TRBV5-6 to TRBJ1-4; 8 bases line up with TRBD1. Germline V gene lookup returns CDR1 SGHDT and CDR2 YYEEEE. The CDR3 totals 17 residues. V lost 3 bases and J lost 5; bases outside the gene matches: 12.

This clone occurred once. The chain employs TRBV6-2 or TRBV6-3 and TRBJ2-7, with unresolved D. The CDR3 consists of 14 residues. The V and J ends lost 2 bases and 3 bases respectively, with 11 bases between them. Germline assignment: CDR1 MNHEY and CDR2 SVGEGT. CDR3: CASSYPGDGYEQYF. The CDR3 DNA sequence: TGTGCCAGCAGTTACCCCGGAGATGGCTACGAGCAGTACTTC.